Following are 14 T cell receptor beta chains from one sample sequenced in a study of blood T cell repertoires in COVID-19 (dated by TCRdb to 2020 to 2021). The library relied on the immunoSEQ multiplex PCR assay. This immuneACCESS table, as held by TCRdb, lists in-frame sequences with V and J called but not all clones. Of the missing ones, under half trace to an unresolved V gene in checked studies; the others have no known cause. This sample has under 130,000 clones in its table, and about 90% of those were observed once. Around 6.2% of the sample rests with the top ten. Material for sequencing was peripheral blood. The source is a human donor in a cohort sampled during active COVID-19.

This sequence joins TRBV6-5 and TRBJ1-5; D possibly corresponds to TRBD1 (6 bases). The CDR3 is 14 residues long. Germline V gives CDR1 MNHEY, CDR2 SVGAGI. The V end lost 2 bases, the J end lost 5 bases, and 10 bases lay between the germline ends. This chain's CDR3 is CASSYTAGDQPQHF. The CDR3 DNA follows: TGTGCCAGCAGTTACACGGCAGGGGATCAGCCCCAGCATTTT.

The V call is TRBV11-2, the J call TRBJ2-7; weak D call: TRBD1 (5 bases). The CDR3 spans 14 residues. The ends were cut back, 6 bases at V and 1 base at J, with 13 bases in the middle. Looked up from germline, CDR1 is SGHAT and CDR2 is FQNNGV. The chain's CDR3 is CASRDTAGSYEQYF. CDR3 bases: TGTGCCAGCAGGGACACAGCTGGATCCTACGAGCAGTACTTC.

CDR3 coding DNA: TGTGCCAGCAGTCCGGCGACATTCAGGTTCAACTATGGCTACACCTTC. Translated: CASSPATFRFNYGYTF. The V gene is TRBV28, the J gene TRBJ1-2; the D is unclear. Germline CDR1 and CDR2: MDHEN and SYDVKM. V was cut by 5 bases and J by 2 bases, with 18 bases left in between. The CDR3 covers 16 residues.

The chain combines TRBV11-1 with TRBJ2-1; no clear D gene. V was trimmed by 1 base and J by 9 bases, leaving 10 bases between them. From germline, CDR1 is SGHAT and CDR2 FQDESV (reference sequence). This CDR3 region has 13 residues. CDR3 protein: CASSLVVSGEQFF. The CDR3 bases are TGTGCCAGCAGCTTAGTTGTATCCGGTGAGCAGTTCTTC.

The V and J genes are TRBV5-4 and TRBJ1-4; D may be TRBD1 (6 bases). Trimming pared 3 bases from V and 0 bases from J, leaving 15 bases between. The CDR3 length is 17 residues. CDR1 and CDR2 from the germline V gene are SGHNT and YYREEE (reference sequence). The CDR3 region has the DNA TGTGCCAGCAGCTCCCTCGAGGACAGAGCAACTAATGAAAAACTGTTTTTT. Translated: CASSSLEDRATNEKLFF.

This sequence joins TRBV29-1 and TRBJ2-7, with 12 bases aligning to TRBD1. Germline V lookup: CDR1 SQVTM, CDR2 ANQGSEA. This CDR3 spans 13 amino acids. The V and J ends lost 7 bases and 5 bases, in that order; junction bases with no gene match: 6. CDR3 nucleotides: TGCAGCGCTAGGGACAGGGGGCCTCACGAGCAGTACTTC. This translates into CSARDRGPHEQYF.

This rearrangement joins TRBV5-1 to TRBJ2-1, with 10 nucleotides matching TRBD1. CDR1 is SGHRS and CDR2 is YFSETQ in the germline V gene. Trimming at V came to 1 base and at J to 9 bases, leaving 16 bases not matched to a gene. This CDR3 spans 18 amino acids. The CDR3 DNA follows: TGCGCCAGCAGCTTGAGCTTTCGGGGACAGGGGTTAGAGATTGAGCAGTTCTTC. Amino acids: CASSLSFRGQGLEIEQFF.

The chain combines TRBV7-3 with TRBJ2-3, with 11 nucleotides matching TRBD2. Germline V lookup: CDR1 SGHTA, CDR2 FQGTGA. The CDR3 has 15 residues. V was pared by 5 bases and J by 1 base, with 2 bases of the junction left unmatched. CDR3 sequence: CASSQGLAGTDTQYF. The CDR3 DNA sequence: TGTGCCAGCAGCCAGGGACTAGCGGGCACAGATACGCAGTATTTT.

This chain uses TRBV6-4 with TRBJ2-1; tentative D call: TRBD1 (5 bases). V was clipped by 0 bases and J by 0 bases, with 9 bases between them. The CDR3 totals 16 residues. The germline V gene has CDR1 MRHNA and CDR2 SNTAGT. The CDR3 protein is CASSDSKTVSYNEQFF. CDR3 in DNA: TGTGCCAGCAGTGACTCTAAGACAGTCTCCTACAATGAGCAGTTCTTC.

The rearrangement joins TRBV6-5 to TRBJ1-3; 9 bases map to TRBD1. Germline V gene sequence: CDR1 MNHEY, CDR2 SVGAGI. This CDR3 region has 15 residues. The trim removed 2 bases at V and 8 bases at J, leaving 7 bases unmatched. For the CDR3, the DNA is TGTGCCAGCAGTTACGCCCGGGACAGGGAGGACACCATATATTTT. Its translation is CASSYARDREDTIYF.

DNA for the CDR3: TGTGCCAGCAGACCTTACCGGGACAGGGCAGGCGAGCAGTACTTC. It translates to CASRPYRDRAGEQYF. The chain is built from TRBV11-2 and TRBJ2-7, with 9 bases aligning to TRBD1. This CDR3 is built from 15 residues. After removal of 6 bases from V and 6 bases from J, the junction contained 12 bases not matched to a gene. Germline lookup yields CDR1 SGHAT and CDR2 FQNNGV.

This chain joins TRBV2 and TRBJ2-7; a weak D match, TRBD1 (6 bases). Trimming pared 9 bases from V and 5 bases from J, leaving 20 bases between. The CDR3 contains 14 residues. Germline CDR1 and CDR2: SNHLY and FYNNEI. CDR3 nucleotides: TGTGCCAGTCATAAGGACAGCTTCGGCGACGAGCAGTACTTC. This translates into CASHKDSFGDEQYF.

A word on this clone: The junction shows a germline mismatch at one end, possibly a read error. The CDR3: CASSEVGGAFFRAFF. In nucleotides, the CDR3 is TGTGCCAGCAGCGAAGTTGGAGGCGCCTTTTTCAGAGCTTTCTTT. The rearrangement joins TRBV2 to TRBJ1-1, with unresolved D. This CDR3 has 15 residues. Germline V CDR1 and CDR2: SNHLY, FYNNEI.

The chain is built from TRBV19 and TRBJ1-3; D is unresolved. The CDR3 has 14 residues. The germline V gene has CDR1 LNHDA and CDR2 SQIVND (reference sequence). V shed 10 bases and J shed 0 bases, with 13 bases lying between them. As DNA, the CDR3 is TGTGCCACCACACGGGGTTCCTCTGGAAACACCATATATTTT. Translating gives CATTRGSSGNTIYF.